This is a list of T cell receptor beta chains from one sample in a study of blood T cell repertoires in COVID-19. Repertoires were generated with immunoSEQ multiplex PCR, while TCRdb's copy carries only in-frame clones and drops some. Counted here are more than 250,000 clones, roughly 80% occurring once; the ten biggest clones make up about 5%. Sequenced input: peripheral blood. The receptors were gathered from a man aged 55 to 70 who had recovered from COVID-19. CDR3s include the opening cysteine and the closing phenylalanine or tryptophan. The D gene is left open where the match is weak. For some rows the clone size is stated as once, few or many, or as a class when expanded; others skip it.

once	11	TRBV20-1	TRBJ2-7	.	TGCAGTGCCATGCAGGTATCCGAGCAGTACTTC	CSAMQVSEQYF
.	14	TRBV27	TRBJ2-7	.	TGTGCCAGCAGTTTTGGTTCGAGGGCCGGCGAGCAGTACTTC	CASSFGSRAGEQYF
.	15	TRBV2	TRBJ2-1	TRBD2	TGTGCCAGCATTCCGACTAGCGGATACTACAATGAGCAGTTCTTC	CASIPTSGYYNEQFF
.	15	TRBV11-3	TRBJ2-1	TRBD1	TGTGCCAGCAGCCGTAGCGGGACAGGGGCAGGTGAGCAGTTCTTC	CASSRSGTGAGEQFF
.	17	TRBV6-6	TRBJ2-5	TRBD2	TGTGCCAGCAGTCCAGGACTAGCGGGGGGGTCCCAAGAGACCCAGTACTTC	CASSPGLAGGSQETQYF
.	17	TRBV5-4	TRBJ1-6	.	TGTGCCAGCAGCTTGTCGGGGATTTTGGGCCATAATTCACCCCTCCACTTT	CASSLSGILGHNSPLHF
.	15	TRBV24-1	TRBJ1-2	TRBD1	TGTGCCACCAGTGACGCCACAGGGGCCGCCATCGGCTACACCTTC	CATSDATGAAIGYTF
.	14	TRBV18	TRBJ2-7	TRBD1	TGTGCCAGCTCACCAAGGACAGGGGGCTACGAGCAGTACTTC	CASSPRTGGYEQYF
.	14	TRBV11-2	TRBJ1-6	.	TGTGCCAGCAGCCTTCAGGCCACAAATTCACCCCTCCACTTT	CASSLQATNSPLHF
once	14	TRBV6-5	TRBJ2-5	TRBD1	TGTGCCAGCAGTCCCGACAGGGGGCAAGAGACCCAGTACTTC	CASSPDRGQETQYF
.	14	TRBV5-1	TRBJ2-7	.	TGCGCCAGCAGCTTGGTCCCGGGAGCCTACGAGCAGTACTTC	CASSLVPGAYEQYF
.	13	TRBV12-3/TRBV12-4	TRBJ2-1	TRBD2	TGTGCCAGCAGTGGTCTGGCTGGCGGGGGGCAGTTCTTC	CASSGLAGGGQFF
.	18	TRBV21-1	TRBJ2-5	.	TGTGCCAGCTGCGATGGTAGGGACAGGGGTATAACCAAAGAGACCCAGTACTTC	CASCDGRDRGITKETQYF
.	15	TRBV9	TRBJ1-1	.	TGTGCCAGCAGCGTATCAGGGGTTGGGTACACTGAAGCTTTCTTT	CASSVSGVGYTEAFF
.	16	TRBV5-5	TRBJ2-2	TRBD1	TGTGCCAGCAGCTACGGACAGGGGGCAAGAACCGGGGAGCTGTTTTTT	CASSYGQGARTGELFF
.	14	TRBV3-1/TRBV3-2	TRBJ2-1	.	TGTGCCAGCAGCCAAGATCAGGTGTACAATGAGCAGTTCTTC	CASSQDQVYNEQFF
once	15	TRBV5-1	TRBJ1-4	TRBD1	TGCGCCAGCAGCTTGGGGGGACAGCCTAATGAAAAACTGTTTTTT	CASSLGGQPNEKLFF
few	14	TRBV5-1	TRBJ2-7	.	TGCGCCAGCAGCTTACGCCAGCCGGGCTACGAGCAGTACTTC	CASSLRQPGYEQYF
.	15	TRBV29-1	TRBJ2-6	.	TGCAGCGTTGATAGTCCGGTCTCTGGGGCCAACGTCCTGACTTTC	CSVDSPVSGANVLTF
.	19	TRBV5-4	TRBJ2-1	TRBD2	TGTGCCAGCAGCTTGCCCCCCCCGGGACTAGCGGGGCACTCCAATGAGCAGTTCTTC	CASSLPPPGLAGHSNEQFF
.	15	TRBV5-5	TRBJ2-7	.	TGTGCCAGCAGCTTTCTAGGGGCGATTAACCACGAGCAGTACTTC	CASSFLGAINHEQYF
.	18	TRBV27	TRBJ1-5	TRBD1	TGTGCCAGCAGTGAAAGGCCGGGGACAGCCGGGGGCAATCAGCCCCAGCATTTT	CASSERPGTAGGNQPQHF
.	15	TRBV5-4	TRBJ2-7	TRBD1	TGTGCCAGCAGCCCCGGGACAGGGGGCGCCTACGAGCAGTACTTC	CASSPGTGGAYEQYF
.	16	TRBV2	TRBJ2-5	TRBD2	TGTGCCAGCGCTCGATTTAGCGGGGGGGATCAAGAGACCCAGTACTTC	CASARFSGGDQETQYF
.	13	TRBV3-1/TRBV3-2	TRBJ2-3	.	TGTGCCAGCAGCCAAGTCGCGGGGAGTACGCAGTATTTT	CASSQVAGSTQYF
.	14	TRBV5-4	TRBJ2-7	TRBD2	TGTGCCAGCAGCTTCGCGGGGGGGCCGTACGAGCAGTACTTC	CASSFAGGPYEQYF